Below, 27 T cell receptor beta chains from the same sample are listed, as sequenced in a study of blood T cell repertoires in COVID-19 (dated by TCRdb to the early 2020s). Libraries were constructed by the immunoSEQ multiplex PCR assay. Not all clones reach the TCRdb copy of this immuneACCESS table, which keeps in-frame sequences only. Checked studies attribute under half of the gap to unresolved V genes and leave the rest unexplained. The sample data list approximately 260,000 clones, and roughly 85% of these were observed just once. The ten biggest clones cover roughly 11% of the sample. Material for sequencing was peripheral blood. The origin of the receptors is a woman aged 65 to 85 with acute or convalescent COVID-19.

The sample holds one count of this clone. This sequence joins TRBV4-1 and TRBJ1-1; weak D call: TRBD1 (5 bases). CDR1 and CDR2 from the germline V gene are MGHRA and YSYEKL. Trimming stripped 5 bases from V and 4 bases from J, with 20 bases between. This CDR3 has 16 amino acids. CDR3 coding DNA: TGCGCCAGCAGCTGGGGCCAGGGCAAGGAAGGCACTGAAGCTTTCTTT. It is translated as CASSWGQGKEGTEAFF.

The V and J genes are TRBV5-1 and TRBJ2-7, with 10 bases lining up with TRBD2. The CDR3 has 14 residues. Germline trimming cut 2 bases from V and 5 bases from J; bases unmatched to any gene: 4. Germline V gene sequence: CDR1 SGHRS, CDR2 YFSETQ. CDR3 region: CASSLPSGGHEQYF. CDR3 sequence (DNA): TGCGCCAGCAGCTTACCTAGCGGGGGCCACGAGCAGTACTTC.

This chain links TRBV18 with TRBJ1-3; 10 nucleotides line up with TRBD1. CDR1 is KGHSH, CDR2 LQKENI, per germline. The CDR3 extends over 15 amino acids. V was pared by 2 bases and J by 5 bases, with 3 bases of the junction left unmatched. CDR3 protein: CASSPDRGLRNTIYF. As DNA, the CDR3 is TGTGCCAGCTCACCAGACAGGGGGCTGAGAAACACCATATATTTT.

In its sample, this clone was seen a few times. The same CDR3 also results from other DNA sequences found in this sample. The chain is built from TRBV3-1 (or the pseudogene TRBV3-2) and TRBJ2-7; 12 bases align to TRBD2. Germline CDR1 and CDR2: LGHDT and YNNKEL (reference sequence). Unmatched junction bases numbered 4, after V lost 4 bases and J lost 6 bases. The CDR3 length is 14 residues. The CDR3: CASSPGLAGREQYF. The CDR3 coding sequence is TGTGCCAGCAGCCCTGGACTAGCGGGGCGCGAGCAGTACTTC.

V usage is TRBV5-6 and J usage is TRBJ1-1; D is undetermined. The germline CDR1 and CDR2 sequences are SGHDT and YYEEEE. CDR3 length: 12 residues. The V end lost 4 bases, the J end lost 5 bases, and 9 bases lay between the germline ends. CDR3 sequence: CASSRVLTEAFF. The CDR3 DNA reads TGTGCCAGCAGCCGCGTATTGACTGAAGCTTTCTTT.

The V call is TRBV4-2, the J call TRBJ2-1; 9 bases are a match to TRBD1. This CDR3 is built from 15 residues. Germline V gene sequence: CDR1 LGHNA, CDR2 YNFKEQ. V was pared by 4 bases and J by 8 bases, with 9 bases of the junction left unmatched. The chain's CDR3 is CASSPWPGQGYEQFF. The CDR3 bases are TGTGCCAGCAGCCCATGGCCGGGACAGGGATATGAGCAGTTCTTC.

This rearrangement joins TRBV9 to TRBJ1-3, with unresolved D. The CDR3 is 14 residues long. Germline V gene sequence: CDR1 SGDLS, CDR2 YYNGEE. The germline V and J ends were trimmed by 0 bases and 1 base, with 5 bases remaining between them. CDR3 nucleotide sequence: TGTGCCAGCAGCGTAGGCGTATCTGGAAACACCATATATTTT. Translation: CASSVGVSGNTIYF.

This clone was observed a few times. The V gene is TRBV7-3, the J gene TRBJ1-5; D unclear. The germline gives CDR1 SGHTA, CDR2 FQGTGA. V was cut by 3 bases and J by 1 base, with 4 bases left in between. This CDR3 contains 13 residues. DNA for the CDR3: TGTGCCAGCAGCTTCGGGAGCAATCAGCCCCAGCATTTT. Translated: CASSFGSNQPQHF.

The chain is built from TRBV6-5 and TRBJ2-4; D is possibly TRBD2 (5 bases). Trimming removed 8 bases at V and 1 base at J, with 9 bases between. CDR1 MNHEY and CDR2 SVGAGI come from the germline V gene. There are 13 residues in the CDR3. CDR3 sequence (DNA): TGTGCCAGCGTCGGGGTTGCCAAAAACATTCAGTACTTC. It specifies CASVGVAKNIQYF.

This chain uses TRBV3-1 (or the pseudogene TRBV3-2) with TRBJ2-7; D is uncertain. The CDR3 is 13 residues long. Trimming left V 4 bases short and J 3 bases short, with 10 bases between. Per the germline V gene, CDR1 is LGHDT and CDR2 is YNNKEL (reference sequence). DNA of the CDR3: TGTGCCAGCAGCCGCAGACTTCTCTACGAGCAGTACTTC. As protein: CASSRRLLYEQYF.

The rearrangement uses TRBV6-5 and TRBJ1-1, with TRBD1 identical over 8 bases. Germline CDR1 is MNHEY and CDR2 is SVGAGI. V trimming: 5 bases; J trimming: 7 bases; junction bases outside the gene matches: 12. The CDR3 runs to 15 residues. CDR3 amino acids: CASSLNQDRAGEAFF. The CDR3 DNA is TGTGCCAGCAGTCTTAACCAGGACAGGGCGGGTGAAGCTTTCTTT.

The chain is built from TRBV29-1 and TRBJ2-5, with D maybe TRBD2 (7 bases). V was shortened by 4 bases and J by 5 bases, with 11 bases between the two germline ends. This CDR3 has 12 amino acids. Germline V gives CDR1 SQVTM, CDR2 ANQGSEA. The CDR3, as DNA: TGCAGCGTTGGGGGGGGCATGGAGACCCAGTACTTC. It yields the protein CSVGGGMETQYF.

The sample holds one count of this clone. This chain links TRBV18 with TRBJ2-2; TRBD2 matches 7 bases. There are 14 residues in the CDR3. CDR1 is KGHSH, CDR2 LQKENI, per germline. Losses at the gene ends were 6 bases for V and 4 bases for J; bases not matched to a gene: 5. CDR3 bases: TGTGCCAGCTCGCCGGGACTAATCACCGGGGAGCTGTTTTTT. The encoded protein is CASSPGLITGELFF.

This clone came up once. The V and J genes are TRBV5-6 and TRBJ1-1; 7 nucleotides agree with TRBD1. Unmatched junction bases numbered 3, after V lost 3 bases and J lost 4 bases. The CDR3 has 13 amino acids. CDR1 is SGHDT, CDR2 YYEEEE, per germline. The CDR3 region has the DNA TGTGCCAGCAGCTCAGGGGGTTTCACTGAAGCTTTCTTT. Amino acid sequence: CASSSGGFTEAFF.

This clone has just a few counts. The chain uses TRBV9 and TRBJ1-2; D gene uncertain. The CDR3 sequence is 12 residues long. The germline V gene encodes CDR1 SGDLS and CDR2 YYNGEE. The V and J ends lost 3 bases and 8 bases respectively, with 11 bases between them. The CDR3 DNA follows: TGTGCCAGCAGCGCGTGGACGGGGGGCTACACCTTC. Its translation: CASSAWTGGYTF.

The V gene is TRBV11-2, the J gene TRBJ1-4; TRBD1 is a possible D gene (6 bases). The CDR3 runs to 14 residues. The germline CDR1 and CDR2 sequences are SGHAT and FQNNGV. Trimming pared 3 bases from V and 4 bases from J, leaving 9 bases between. CDR3 sequence: CASSFPGVNEKLFF. The DNA of the CDR3 is TGTGCCAGCAGCTTTCCAGGGGTTAATGAAAAACTGTTTTTT.

This sequence joins TRBV6-5 and TRBJ2-5; 7 positions match TRBD2. Trimming removed 10 bases from V and 5 bases from J; junction bases left unmatched: 10. Germline V gene sequence: CDR1 MNHEY, CDR2 SVGAGI. The CDR3 has 13 residues. CDR3 in amino acids: CATLPRLAETQYF. DNA for the CDR3: TGTGCCACCCTACCCCGACTAGCTGAGACCCAGTACTTC.

The chain uses TRBV5-1 and TRBJ2-3; 8 nucleotides match TRBD2. J was trimmed by 4 bases and V by 2 bases; bases with no gene match: 6. The germline V gene has CDR1 SGHRS and CDR2 YFSETQ. The CDR3 length is 15 residues. For the CDR3, the DNA is TGCGCCAGCAGCTTAGCGGGGGCAGGTTCAGATACGCAGTATTTT. Protein product: CASSLAGAGSDTQYF.

The rearrangement joins TRBV5-6 to TRBJ1-2; D remains unclear. The V gene lost 3 bases and the J gene lost 2 bases, with 11 bases spanning the gap. This CDR3 has 14 residues. Germline assignment: CDR1 SGHDT and CDR2 YYEEEE. CDR3 nucleotides: TGTGCCAGCAGCTGGGAGGGTAGGAACTATGGCTACACCTTC. Protein sequence: CASSWEGRNYGYTF.

This clone was recorded a few times. The chain has TRBV4-1 and TRBJ1-5; TRBD1 might be the D (5 bases). The CDR3 length is 18 residues. The germline CDR1 and CDR2 sequences are MGHRA and YSYEKL. Trimming took 0 bases from V and 4 from J, leaving 19 bases between them. Here the CDR3 reads CASSQDIQEQVPNQPQHF. The CDR3 DNA reads TGCGCCAGCAGCCAAGACATCCAGGAACAGGTTCCAAATCAGCCCCAGCATTTT.

This chain uses TRBV7-3 with TRBJ2-3, with D hard to call. V shed 1 base and J shed 2 bases, with 7 bases lying between them. CDR3 length: 14 amino acids. The germline gives CDR1 SGHTA, CDR2 FQGTGA. The CDR3 sequence: CASSLRALTDTQYF. The CDR3 region has the DNA TGTGCCAGCAGCTTAAGGGCCCTCACAGATACGCAGTATTTT. The variable domain in full, completed from reference TRBV7-3 and TRBJ2-3, reads GAGVSQTPSNKVTEKGKYVELRCDPISGHTALYWYRQSLGQGPEFLIYFQGTGAADDSGLPNDRFFAVRPEGSVSTLKIQRTERGDSAVYLCASSLRALTDTQYFGPGTRLTVL.

The chain recombines TRBV30 with TRBJ2-7, with a weak D call TRBD1 (6 bases). Per the germline V gene, CDR1 is GTSNPN and CDR2 is SVGIG (reference sequence). The CDR3 length is 14 residues. V lost 6 bases, J lost 0 bases, and 15 bases lay in between. The CDR3 DNA is TGTGCCTGCATCCGGGACAAGAGCTCCTACGAGCAGTACTTC. Translation: CACIRDKSSYEQYF.

The genes are TRBV2 and TRBJ1-1; D call uncertain. Trimming removed 7 bases from V and 2 bases from J, with 8 bases in between. This CDR3 comprises 12 residues. Germline V lookup: CDR1 SNHLY, CDR2 FYNNEI. The CDR3 sequence is CASTQTNTEAFF. In DNA, the CDR3 is TGTGCCAGCACCCAAACAAACACTGAAGCTTTCTTT.

The chain recombines TRBV4-1 with TRBJ1-4; the match to TRBD1 covers 10 bases. The V gene's germline CDR1 is MGHRA and CDR2 YSYEKL. This CDR3 has 14 amino acids. Trimming cost V 4 bases and J 8 bases; bases outside gene matches: 4. CDR3 DNA: TGCGCCAGCAGCCGGACAGGGGGAGACGAAAAACTGTTTTTT. It is translated as CASSRTGGDEKLFF.

The V and J genes are TRBV19 and TRBJ2-7, with 8 bases lining up with TRBD1. Germline V gene sequence: CDR1 LNHDA, CDR2 SQIVND (reference sequence). Trimming took 2 bases from V and 5 from J; bases not matched to a gene: 5. The CDR3 length is 14 residues. The CDR3 is CASSIRTGQDEQYF. DNA of the CDR3: TGTGCCAGTAGTATAAGGACAGGGCAAGACGAGCAGTACTTC.

The chain uses TRBV5-6 and TRBJ1-3; D is unresolved. The CDR3 is 13 amino acids. Germline V gene lookup returns CDR1 SGHDT and CDR2 YYEEEE. V was pared by 1 base and J by 7 bases, with 9 bases between. CDR3 bases: TGTGCCAGCAGCTTGCCCTCACTGAACACCATATATTTT. Its protein is CASSLPSLNTIYF.

The CDR3 DNA reads TGTGCCACCAGCAGAGATAGGGCCCTGGGGGCCGATCTAGCCAAAAACATTCAGTACTTC. This encodes CATSRDRALGADLAKNIQYF. The chain recombines TRBV15 with TRBJ2-4; D possibly corresponds to TRBD1 (6 bases). CDR3 length equals 20 residues. Germline V CDR1 and CDR2: LNHNV, YYDKDF (reference sequence). Trimming removed 0 bases at V and 0 bases at J, with 21 bases between.